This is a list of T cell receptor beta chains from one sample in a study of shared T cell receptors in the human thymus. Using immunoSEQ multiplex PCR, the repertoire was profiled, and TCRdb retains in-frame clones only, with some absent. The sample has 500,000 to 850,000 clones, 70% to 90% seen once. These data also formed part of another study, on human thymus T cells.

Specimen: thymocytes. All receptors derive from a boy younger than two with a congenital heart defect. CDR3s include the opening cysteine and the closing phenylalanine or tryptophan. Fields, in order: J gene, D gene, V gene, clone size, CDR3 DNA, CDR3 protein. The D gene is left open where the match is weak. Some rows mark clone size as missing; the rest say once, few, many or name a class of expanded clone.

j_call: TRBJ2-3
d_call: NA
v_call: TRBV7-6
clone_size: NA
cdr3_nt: TGTGCCAGCGGAAGCGGCACAGATACGCAGTATTTT
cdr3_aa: CASGSGTDTQYF

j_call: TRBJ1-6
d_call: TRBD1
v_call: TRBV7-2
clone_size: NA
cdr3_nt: TGTGCCAGCAGCCCAACCGATGGGGGACAGGGGGTCAATTCACCCCTCCACTTT
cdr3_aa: CASSPTDGGQGVNSPLHF

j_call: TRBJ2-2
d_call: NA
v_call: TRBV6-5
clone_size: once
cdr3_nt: TGTGCCAGCAGGGCTCACAGGGGAGGCACCGGGGAGCTGTTTTTT
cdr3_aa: CASRAHRGGTGELFF

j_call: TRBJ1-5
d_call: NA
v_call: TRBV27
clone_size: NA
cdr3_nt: TGTGCCAGCAGTCCCTACCTCAATCAGCCCCAGCATTTT
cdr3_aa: CASSPYLNQPQHF

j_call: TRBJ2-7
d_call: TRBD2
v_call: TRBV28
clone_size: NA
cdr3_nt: TGTGCCAGCAGACAAACACTAAACCTAGCGGGAAGCTCCTACGAGCAGTACTTC
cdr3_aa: CASRQTLNLAGSSYEQYF

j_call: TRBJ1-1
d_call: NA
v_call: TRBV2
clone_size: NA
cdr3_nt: TGTGCCAGCAGTGAGGGGGACTTGAACACTGAAGCTTTCTTT
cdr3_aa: CASSEGDLNTEAFF

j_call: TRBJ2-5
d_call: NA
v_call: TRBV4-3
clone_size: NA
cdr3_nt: TGCGCCAGCAGCCACAGGACAGGGAGGGTCCAAGAGACCCAGTACTTC
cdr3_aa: CASSHRTGRVQETQYF

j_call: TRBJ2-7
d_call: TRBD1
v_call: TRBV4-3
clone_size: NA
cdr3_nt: TGCGCCAGCAGCCAAGAACAGGGGGCAGACGAGCAGTACTTC
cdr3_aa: CASSQEQGADEQYF

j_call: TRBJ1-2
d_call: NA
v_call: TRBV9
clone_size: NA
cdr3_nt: TGTGCCAGCAGGGGAAATGGGGACCCCGGGAGGGGTGGCTACACCTTC
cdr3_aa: CASRGNGDPGRGGYTF

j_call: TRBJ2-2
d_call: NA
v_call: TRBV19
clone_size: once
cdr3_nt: TGTGCCAGTAGGACAGACACCGGGGAGCTGTTTTTT
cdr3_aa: CASRTDTGELFF

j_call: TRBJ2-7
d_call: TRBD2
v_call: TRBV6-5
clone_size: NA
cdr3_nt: TGTGCCAGCAGCCGGAGGACTAGTCTCCACGAGCAGTACTTC
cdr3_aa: CASSRRTSLHEQYF

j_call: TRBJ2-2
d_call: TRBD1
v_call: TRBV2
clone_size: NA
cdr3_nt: TGTGCCAGCAGTCAAGTCCGACAGGGTACCGGGGAGCTGTTTTTT
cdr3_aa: CASSQVRQGTGELFF

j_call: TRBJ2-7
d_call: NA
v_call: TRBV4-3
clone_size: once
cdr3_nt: TGCGCCAGCAGCCAAGAGCAGGGCTACGAGCAGTACTTC
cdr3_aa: CASSQEQGYEQYF

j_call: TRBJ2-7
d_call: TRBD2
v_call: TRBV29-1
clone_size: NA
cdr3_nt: TGCAGCGTTGCACCGCTTAGCGGGCACGAGCAGTACTTC
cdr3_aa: CSVAPLSGHEQYF

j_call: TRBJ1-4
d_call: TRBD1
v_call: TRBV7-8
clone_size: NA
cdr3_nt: TGTGCCAGCAGCACACAGGGGGTAAATGAAAAACTGTTTTTT
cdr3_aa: CASSTQGVNEKLFF

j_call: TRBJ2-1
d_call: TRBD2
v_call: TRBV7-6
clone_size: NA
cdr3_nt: TGTGCCAGCAGCGTACCACCGGGACTAGCGGGAGATGAGCAGTTCTTC
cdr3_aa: CASSVPPGLAGDEQFF

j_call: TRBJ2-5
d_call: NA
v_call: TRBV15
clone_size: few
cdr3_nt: TGTGCCACCAGCGGCCAGGACAGACCAAGAGAAGAGACCCAGTACTTC
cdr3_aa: CATSGQDRPREETQYF

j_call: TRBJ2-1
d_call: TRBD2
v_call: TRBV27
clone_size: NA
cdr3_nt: TGTGCCAGCAGTACCCGGGTAGCGGGCCACAATGAGCAGTTCTTC
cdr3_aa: CASSTRVAGHNEQFF

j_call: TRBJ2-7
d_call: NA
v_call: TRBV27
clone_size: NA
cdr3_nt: TGTGCCAGCGGCCGCCGGGGGATTAGGTCCTACGAGCAGTACTTC
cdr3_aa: CASGRRGIRSYEQYF

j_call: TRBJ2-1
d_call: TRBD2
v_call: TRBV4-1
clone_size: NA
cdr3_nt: TGCGCCAGCAGCCAAGAATCTCCGGGACTAGCGAAAAATGAGCAGTTCTTC
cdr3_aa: CASSQESPGLAKNEQFF